Listed here are 9 T cell receptor beta chains from one sample, sequenced in a study of lymphopenia after photon versus proton radiotherapy. TCRdb's copy holds only in-frame clones and misses some; the assay was immunoSEQ multiplex PCR. Found here are 40,000 to 55,000 clones, roughly 90% of them singletons; the top ten hold approximately 19%. The sequenced sample was peripheral blood, obtained from a patient treated with photon-based radiotherapy. These receptors came from a woman between 40 and 55 years old with cholangiocarcinoma.

This clone showed up just once. The rearrangement joins TRBV5-1 to TRBJ2-3, with D perhaps TRBD1 or TRBD2 (6 bases each). Germline lookup yields CDR1 SGHRS and CDR2 YFSETQ. V was trimmed by 2 bases and J by 5 bases, leaving 15 bases between them. The CDR3 contains 15 residues. As DNA, the CDR3 is TGCGCCAGCAGCTTACGGGGGCTAGGTGGAGATACGCAGTATTTT. It is translated as CASSLRGLGGDTQYF.

The chain combines TRBV27 with TRBJ1-4; D is unclear. The CDR3 runs to 17 residues. The V gene's germline CDR1 is MNHEY and CDR2 SMNVEV (reference sequence). V was clipped by 8 bases and J by 0 bases, with 19 bases between them. Here the CDR3 DNA reads TGTGCCAGCCGGTCACAGTCCAGCGCTGCAACTAATGAAAAACTGTTTTTT. Amino acids: CASRSQSSAATNEKLFF.

V gene TRBV30 combines with J gene TRBJ1-5, with a weak D call TRBD1 (5 bases). CDR1 is GTSNPN and CDR2 is SVGIG in the germline V gene (reference sequence). This CDR3 spans 14 amino acids. V was clipped by 7 bases and J by 3 bases, with 16 bases between them. CDR3 nucleotide sequence: TGTGCCTACAACCATGGGGGTTCCAATCAGCCCCAGCATTTT. This codes for CAYNHGGSNQPQHF.

V gene TRBV5-1 combines with J gene TRBJ1-6, with 7 bases identical to TRBD1. This CDR3 is 18 amino acids long. From germline, CDR1 is SGHRS and CDR2 YFSETQ. Trimming took 5 bases from V and 5 from J; bases not matched to a gene: 16. DNA of the CDR3: TGCGCCAGCAGGACAGGGCCGGGAGGGGTTGGGGATAATTCACCCCTCCACTTT. Translated: CASRTGPGGVGDNSPLHF.

V usage is TRBV5-6 and J usage is TRBJ1-5; the D gene is possibly TRBD1 (5 bases). Trimming took off 0 bases at V and 6 bases at J, with 13 bases between the two ends. This CDR3 region has 15 residues. The V gene's germline CDR1 is SGHDT and CDR2 YYEEEE. CDR3 bases: TGTGCCAGCAGCTTGGGAACGTCTGGGGGTCAGCCCCAGCATTTT. This sequence encodes CASSLGTSGGQPQHF.

The chain recombines TRBV5-1 with TRBJ1-1, with D maybe TRBD1 (5 bases). Germline V gene lookup returns CDR1 SGHRS and CDR2 YFSETQ. V shed 0 bases and J shed 6 bases, with 9 bases lying between them. This CDR3 is built from 13 residues. The CDR3 coding sequence is TGCGCCAGCAGCTTGGCCGGGGCCCCTGAAGCTTTCTTT. Its protein product is CASSLAGAPEAFF.

The chain recombines TRBV19 with TRBJ2-1; D is possibly TRBD2 (6 bases). V was cut by 5 bases and J by 3 bases, with 23 bases left in between. Germline-derived CDR1 and CDR2 are LNHDA and SQIVND (reference sequence). This CDR3 is 18 amino acids long. The CDR3 bases are TGTGCCAGTAGTGAAGCGGGCCTAGGGAAGGGGCTCTACAATGAGCAGTTCTTC. Its translation is CASSEAGLGKGLYNEQFF.

The gene calls are TRBV7-8 and TRBJ2-5, with D possibly TRBD1 on 6 matching bases. The germline gives CDR1 SGHVS, CDR2 FQNEAQ. Between the trimmed V and J ends, which lost 5 bases and 5 bases, there was a span of 27 bases. The CDR3 has 18 residues. The CDR3 sequence: CASSLNPGAPGTGETQYF. CDR3 sequence (DNA): TGTGCCAGCAGCCTAAATCCAGGGGCGCCCGGTACAGGGGAGACCCAGTACTTC.

J is TRBJ2-2 and V is TRBV7-3, with D perhaps TRBD1 or TRBD2 (5 bases each). The CDR3 contains 15 residues. CDR1 SGHTA and CDR2 FQGTGA come from the germline V gene. Trimming removed 0 bases at V and 4 bases at J, with 9 bases between. CDR3 loop: CASSLTGTLTGELFF. CDR3 bases: TGTGCCAGCAGCTTAACCGGGACCCTCACCGGGGAGCTGTTTTTT.